This T cell receptor beta chain was sequenced during a study of blood T cell repertoires in COVID-19. Looking at the study overall: COVID-19 samples collected from the United States, Italy and Spain covered acute and convalescent phases.

Germline V gene sequence: CDR1 MGHDK, CDR2 SYGVNS. Trimming took off 6 bases at V and 4 bases at J, with 13 bases between the two ends. The CDR3 is 14 amino acids. Participant-reported clinical history was the basis for cohort assignment. This table comes from immunoSEQ multiplex PCR, and its TCRdb copy is limited to in-frame clones, with some not included. The table includes over 350,000 clones, 80% to 95% detected once. The sequenced sample was PBMCs or T cells enriched from blood (not recorded which). The chain links TRBV25-1 to TRBJ1-3, with D tentatively TRBD1 (5 bases). The origin of this receptor is a woman aged 40 to 50 who had been exposed to COVID-19. The CDR3 DNA reads as TGTGCCAGCAGCCAAGCGGGGGTCGGAAACACCATATATTTT. Its translation: CASSQAGVGNTIYF.